These 13 T cell receptor beta chains were sequenced from one sample in a study of cytomegalovirus exposure and HLA in healthy donors. It was with 60 Vbeta and 13 Jbeta primers that the PCR ran. The data were produced by immunoSEQ multiplex PCR, yet TCRdb's version contains in-frame clones alone and is incomplete. The sample has about 190,000 clones, over 65% seen once. Sequenced: PBMCs. These receptors were taken from a woman aged 45-59 years in good health and CMV-seropositive.

This sequence joins TRBV6-6 and TRBJ1-3; 7 nucleotides align to TRBD1. J lost 0 bases, V lost 4 bases, and 6 bases had no gene match. Germline CDR1 reads MNHNY; CDR2 reads SVGAGI (reference sequence). The CDR3 totals 16 residues. DNA of the CDR3: TGTGCCAGCAGTTTACAGGGGATTAGCTCTGGAAACACCATATATTTT. It yields the protein CASSLQGISSGNTIYF.

This sequence joins TRBV7-2 and TRBJ2-5, with D possibly being TRBD2 (6 bases). The CDR3 contains 12 residues. The germline gives CDR1 SGHTA, CDR2 FQGNSA. V shed 5 bases and J shed 9 bases, with 13 bases lying between them. Written as DNA, the CDR3 is TGTGCCAGCAGCCGGGACTTCGGTGCCCAGTACTTC. Translation gives CASSRDFGAQYF.

Here the CDR3 reads CASSLLEKETQYF. The CDR3 DNA follows: TGTGCCAGCTCACTACTAGAAAAAGAGACCCAGTACTTC. The J gene is TRBJ2-5, the V gene TRBV18; D may be TRBD2 (5 bases). Trimming cost V 4 bases and J 3 bases, with 9 bases left between them. Germline CDR1 and CDR2: KGHSH and LQKENI. The CDR3 spans 13 residues.

This chain's CDR3 is CSVGGLAGEVDTQYF. The CDR3 DNA reads TGCAGCGTGGGGGGACTAGCGGGGGAAGTTGATACGCAGTATTTT. V is TRBV29-1 and J is TRBJ2-3; 14 bases match TRBD2. The CDR3 is 15 amino acids. CDR1 SQVTM and CDR2 ANQGSEA come from the germline V gene. Losses at the gene ends were 6 bases for V and 6 bases for J; bases not matched to a gene: 8.

The V and J genes are TRBV5-5 and TRBJ1-2, with D hard to call. V was trimmed by 4 bases and J by 6 bases, leaving 16 bases between them. Germline V gene data show CDR1 as SGHKS and CDR2 as YYEKEE (reference sequence). The CDR3 totals 14 residues. The CDR3, as DNA: TGTGCCAGCAGCGTGGACCGAGGCGCTAATGGCTACACCTTC. Its translation: CASSVDRGANGYTF.

The chain is built from TRBV14 and TRBJ2-2; D possibly corresponds to TRBD2 (5 bases). Trimming pared 8 bases from V and 8 bases from J, leaving 9 bases between. The CDR3 is 11 residues long. The germline V gene encodes CDR1 SGHDN and CDR2 FVKESK. The CDR3 DNA reads TGTGCCAGCCGGGGTGAGGGGGAGCTGTTTTTT. Amino acid sequence: CASRGEGELFF.

The V gene is TRBV5-6, the J gene TRBJ2-5; weak D call: TRBD2 (6 bases). Trimming took 6 bases from V and 5 from J, leaving 17 bases between them. The CDR3 runs to 14 residues. CDR1 is SGHDT and CDR2 is YYEEEE in the germline V gene. The CDR3 nucleotides read TGTGCCAGCAACCTAGCGCCCCTAGGGGAGACCCAGTACTTC. Residues: CASNLAPLGETQYF.

The V call is TRBV5-1, the J call TRBJ2-7; 11 nucleotides line up with TRBD1. The V and J ends lost 3 bases and 6 bases, in that order; junction bases with no gene match: 11. This CDR3 has 16 amino acids. CDR1 SGHRS and CDR2 YFSETQ come from the germline V gene. The CDR3: CASSYSSGQGAVEQYF. The CDR3 nucleotides are TGCGCCAGCAGCTATAGCTCAGGACAGGGGGCGGTCGAGCAGTACTTC.

The V gene is TRBV6-5, the J gene TRBJ1-2, with D possibly TRBD1 on 6 matching bases. Germline V lookup: CDR1 MNHEY, CDR2 SVGAGI. There are 12 residues in the CDR3. V was shortened by 5 bases and J by 4 bases, with 8 bases between the two germline ends. CDR3 protein: CASSDRSYGYTF. DNA for the CDR3: TGTGCCAGCAGTGACAGGAGCTATGGCTACACCTTC.

The chain carries TRBV2 and TRBJ2-7, with TRBD1 as a possible D gene (9 bases). The V gene's germline CDR1 is SNHLY and CDR2 FYNNEI. Trimming took off 6 bases at V and 0 bases at J, with 21 bases between the two ends. This CDR3 has 17 amino acids. In DNA form, the CDR3 reads TGTGCCAGCAGGGCAGGGACAGGGAGCGGGAGCTCCTACGAGCAGTACTTC. Protein: CASRAGTGSGSSYEQYF.

The chain has TRBV14 and TRBJ2-2; perhaps TRBD1 as D (7 bases). The germline V gene encodes CDR1 SGHDN and CDR2 FVKESK. The CDR3 is 15 amino acids. Trimming removed 1 base at V and 7 bases at J, with 13 bases between. The CDR3 sequence is CASSQVSGGGGELFF. CDR3 nucleotides: TGTGCCAGCAGCCAAGTGTCAGGGGGAGGCGGGGAGCTGTTTTTT.

The V call is TRBV7-2, the J call TRBJ2-1; maybe TRBD1 (5 bases). The germline V and J ends were trimmed by 2 bases and 5 bases, with 13 bases remaining between them. The CDR3 extends over 15 amino acids. Germline values: CDR1 SGHTA, CDR2 FQGNSA. CDR3 coding DNA: TGTGCCAGCAGCTTAAATAGGGGCTGGGACAATGAGCAGTTCTTC. Translated: CASSLNRGWDNEQFF. Full variable domain (remainder filled in from reference TRBV7-2 and TRBJ2-1): GAGVSQSPSNKVTEKGKDVELRCDPISGHTALYWYRQSLGQGLEFLIYFQGNSAPDKSGLPSDRFSAERTGGSVSTLTIQRTQQEDSAVYLCASSLNRGWDNEQFFGPGTRLTVL.

V gene TRBV4-3 combines with J gene TRBJ1-2; no clear D. CDR1 and CDR2 from the germline V gene are LGHNA and YSLEER. The CDR3 spans 16 residues. Trimming pared 0 bases from V and 4 bases from J, leaving 15 bases between. The CDR3 sequence: CASSQDQRGVSYGYTF. The CDR3 DNA reads as TGCGCCAGCAGCCAAGATCAGCGGGGTGTTAGCTATGGCTACACCTTC.